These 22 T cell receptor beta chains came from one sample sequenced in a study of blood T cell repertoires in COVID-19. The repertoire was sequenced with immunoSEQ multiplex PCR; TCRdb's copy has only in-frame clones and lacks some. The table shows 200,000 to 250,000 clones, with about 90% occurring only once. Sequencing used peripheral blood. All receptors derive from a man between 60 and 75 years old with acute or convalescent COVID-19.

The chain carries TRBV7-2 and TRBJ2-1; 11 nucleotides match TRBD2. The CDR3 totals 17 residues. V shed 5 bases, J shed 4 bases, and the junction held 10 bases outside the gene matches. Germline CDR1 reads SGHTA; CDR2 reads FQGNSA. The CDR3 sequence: CASSRIRASGRYNEQFF. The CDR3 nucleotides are TGTGCCAGCAGCCGCATTAGGGCTAGCGGGAGGTACAATGAGCAGTTCTTC.

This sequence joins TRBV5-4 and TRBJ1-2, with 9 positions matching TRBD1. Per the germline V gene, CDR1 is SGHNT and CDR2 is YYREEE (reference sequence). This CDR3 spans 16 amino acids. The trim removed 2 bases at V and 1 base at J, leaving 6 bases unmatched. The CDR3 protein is CASSFGQGRVNYGYTF. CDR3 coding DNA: TGTGCCAGCAGCTTTGGACAGGGGAGAGTTAACTATGGCTACACCTTC.

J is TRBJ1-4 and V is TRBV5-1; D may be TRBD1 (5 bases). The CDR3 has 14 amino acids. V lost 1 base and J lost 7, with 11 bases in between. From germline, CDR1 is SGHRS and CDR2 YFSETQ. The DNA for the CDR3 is TGCGCCAGCAGCTTGCAGGGCTTCAGTGAAAAACTGTTTTTT. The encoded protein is CASSLQGFSEKLFF.

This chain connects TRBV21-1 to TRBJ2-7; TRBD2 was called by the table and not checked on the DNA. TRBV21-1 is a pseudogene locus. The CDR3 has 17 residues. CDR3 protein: CASSSPLHGGSVNEQYF. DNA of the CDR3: TGTGCCAGCAGCTCCCCCCTACATGGCGGGAGTGTAAACGAGCAGTACTTC.

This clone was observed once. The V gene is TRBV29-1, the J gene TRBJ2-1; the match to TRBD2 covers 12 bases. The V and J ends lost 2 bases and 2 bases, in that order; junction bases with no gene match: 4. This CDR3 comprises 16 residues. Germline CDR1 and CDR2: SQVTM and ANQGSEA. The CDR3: CSVELAGGPAYNEQFF. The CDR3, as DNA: TGCAGCGTTGAACTAGCGGGAGGGCCCGCCTACAATGAGCAGTTCTTC.

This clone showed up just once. The CDR3 loop is CASSDRRGRGNTIYF. The DNA of the CDR3 is TGTGCCAGCAGTGACCGCAGGGGGCGTGGAAACACCATATATTTT. The chain links TRBV6-4 to TRBJ1-3, with 8 positions matching TRBD1. Germline loops: CDR1 MRHNA, CDR2 SNTAGT. The CDR3 is made up of 15 amino acids. With 2 bases clipped from V and 3 bases from J, the junction kept 3 bases outside the gene matches.

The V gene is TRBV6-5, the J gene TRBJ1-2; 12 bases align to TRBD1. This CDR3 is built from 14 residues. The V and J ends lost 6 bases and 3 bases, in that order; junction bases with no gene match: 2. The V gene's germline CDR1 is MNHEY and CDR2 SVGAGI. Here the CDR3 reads CASRGQGAYYGYTF. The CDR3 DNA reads TGTGCCAGCAGGGGACAGGGGGCTTACTATGGCTACACCTTC.

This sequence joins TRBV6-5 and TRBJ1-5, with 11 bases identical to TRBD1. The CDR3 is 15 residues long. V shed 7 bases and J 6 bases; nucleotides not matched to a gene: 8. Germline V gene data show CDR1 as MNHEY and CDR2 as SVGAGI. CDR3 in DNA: TGTGCCAGCATTGGAGGACAGGGGGCGTTTCAGCCCCAGCATTTT. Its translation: CASIGGQGAFQPQHF.

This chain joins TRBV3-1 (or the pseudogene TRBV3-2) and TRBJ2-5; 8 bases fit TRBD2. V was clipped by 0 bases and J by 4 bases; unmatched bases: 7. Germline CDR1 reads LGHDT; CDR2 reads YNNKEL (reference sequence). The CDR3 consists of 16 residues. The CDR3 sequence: CASSQDFASGRETQYF. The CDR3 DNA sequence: TGTGCCAGCAGCCAAGATTTTGCTAGCGGGCGAGAGACCCAGTACTTC.

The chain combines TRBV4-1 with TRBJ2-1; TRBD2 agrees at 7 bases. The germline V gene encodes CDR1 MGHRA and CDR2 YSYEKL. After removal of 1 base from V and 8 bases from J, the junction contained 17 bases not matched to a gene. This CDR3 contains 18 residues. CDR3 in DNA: TGCGCCAGCAGCCAAGTCCCACTGGGGGGAGGGCCTATCTATGAGCAGTTCTTC. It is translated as CASSQVPLGGGPIYEQFF.

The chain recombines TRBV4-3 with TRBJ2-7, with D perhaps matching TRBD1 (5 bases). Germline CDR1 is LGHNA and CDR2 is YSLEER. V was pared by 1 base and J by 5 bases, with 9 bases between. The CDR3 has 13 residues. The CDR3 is CASSQGPTDEQYF. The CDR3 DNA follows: TGCGCCAGCAGCCAAGGACCGACAGACGAGCAGTACTTC.

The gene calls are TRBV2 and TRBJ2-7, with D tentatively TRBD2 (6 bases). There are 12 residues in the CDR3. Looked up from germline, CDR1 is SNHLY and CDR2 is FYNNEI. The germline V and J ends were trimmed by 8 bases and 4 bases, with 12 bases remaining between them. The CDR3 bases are TGTGCCAGCGGAGGGAATGGGTACGAGCAGTACTTC. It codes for CASGGNGYEQYF.

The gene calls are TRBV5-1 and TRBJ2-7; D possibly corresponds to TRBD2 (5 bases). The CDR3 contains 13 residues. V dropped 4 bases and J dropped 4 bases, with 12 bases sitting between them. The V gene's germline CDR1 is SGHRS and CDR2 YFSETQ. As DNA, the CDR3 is TGCGCCAGCAGCCAAATAACGGGATACGAGCAGTACTTC. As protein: CASSQITGYEQYF.

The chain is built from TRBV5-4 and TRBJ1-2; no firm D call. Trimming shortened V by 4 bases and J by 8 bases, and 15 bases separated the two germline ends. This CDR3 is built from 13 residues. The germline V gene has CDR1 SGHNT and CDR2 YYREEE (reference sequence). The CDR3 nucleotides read TGTGCCAGCAGCCGCCCGGATGGAGGGGGCTACACCTTC. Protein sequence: CASSRPDGGGYTF.

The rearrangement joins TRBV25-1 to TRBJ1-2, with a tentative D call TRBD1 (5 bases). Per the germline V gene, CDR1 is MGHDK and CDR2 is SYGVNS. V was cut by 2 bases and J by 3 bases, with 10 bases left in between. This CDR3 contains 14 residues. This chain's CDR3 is CASSEGADHYGYTF. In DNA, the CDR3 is TGTGCCAGCAGTGAAGGGGCGGATCACTATGGCTACACCTTC.

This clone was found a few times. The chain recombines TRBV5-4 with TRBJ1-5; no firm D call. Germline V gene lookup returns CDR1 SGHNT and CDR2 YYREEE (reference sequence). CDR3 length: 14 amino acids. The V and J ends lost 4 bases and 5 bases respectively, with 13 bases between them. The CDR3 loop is CASSSGPTHQPQHF. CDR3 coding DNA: TGTGCCAGCAGCAGCGGACCGACCCATCAGCCCCAGCATTTT.

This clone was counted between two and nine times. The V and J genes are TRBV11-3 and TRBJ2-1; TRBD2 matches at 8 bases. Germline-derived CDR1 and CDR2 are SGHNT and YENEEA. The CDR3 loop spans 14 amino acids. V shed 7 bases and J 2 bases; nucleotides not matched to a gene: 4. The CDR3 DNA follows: TGTGCCAGCACCCGGGAGGGGGCCTACAATGAGCAGTTCTTC. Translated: CASTREGAYNEQFF.

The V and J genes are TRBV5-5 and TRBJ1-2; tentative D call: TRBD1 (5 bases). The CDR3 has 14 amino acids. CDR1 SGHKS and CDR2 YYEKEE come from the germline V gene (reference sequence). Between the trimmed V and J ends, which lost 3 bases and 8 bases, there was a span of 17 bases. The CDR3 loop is CASSSRGKVGGYTF. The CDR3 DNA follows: TGTGCCAGCAGCTCACGGGGGAAAGTAGGCGGCTACACCTTC.

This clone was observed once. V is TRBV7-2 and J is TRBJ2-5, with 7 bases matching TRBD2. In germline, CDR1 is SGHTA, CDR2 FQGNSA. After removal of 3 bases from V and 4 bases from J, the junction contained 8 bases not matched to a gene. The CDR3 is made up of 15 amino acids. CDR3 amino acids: CASSLGGRAPETQYF. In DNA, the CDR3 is TGTGCCAGCAGCTTGGGAGGGAGGGCCCCAGAGACCCAGTACTTC.

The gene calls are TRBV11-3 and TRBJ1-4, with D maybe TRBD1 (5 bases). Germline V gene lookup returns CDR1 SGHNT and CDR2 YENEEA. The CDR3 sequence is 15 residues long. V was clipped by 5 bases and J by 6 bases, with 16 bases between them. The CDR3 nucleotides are TGTGCCAGCAGCCTAGCCTATACAGGAGATGAAAAACTGTTTTTT. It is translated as CASSLAYTGDEKLFF.

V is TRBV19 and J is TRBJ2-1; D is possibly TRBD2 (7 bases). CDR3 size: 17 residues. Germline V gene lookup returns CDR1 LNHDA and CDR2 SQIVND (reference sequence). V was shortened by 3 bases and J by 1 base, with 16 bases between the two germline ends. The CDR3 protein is CASSIGGGRKSYNEQFF. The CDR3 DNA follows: TGTGCCAGTAGTATTGGGGGCGGGAGAAAGTCCTACAATGAGCAGTTCTTC.

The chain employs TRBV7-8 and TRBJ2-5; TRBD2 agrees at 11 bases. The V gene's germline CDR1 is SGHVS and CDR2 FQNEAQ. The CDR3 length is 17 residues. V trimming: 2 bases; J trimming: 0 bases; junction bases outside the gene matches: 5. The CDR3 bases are TGTGCCAGCAGCTTACCCTTAGCGGGAGGGCACCAAGAGACCCAGTACTTC. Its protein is CASSLPLAGGHQETQYF.